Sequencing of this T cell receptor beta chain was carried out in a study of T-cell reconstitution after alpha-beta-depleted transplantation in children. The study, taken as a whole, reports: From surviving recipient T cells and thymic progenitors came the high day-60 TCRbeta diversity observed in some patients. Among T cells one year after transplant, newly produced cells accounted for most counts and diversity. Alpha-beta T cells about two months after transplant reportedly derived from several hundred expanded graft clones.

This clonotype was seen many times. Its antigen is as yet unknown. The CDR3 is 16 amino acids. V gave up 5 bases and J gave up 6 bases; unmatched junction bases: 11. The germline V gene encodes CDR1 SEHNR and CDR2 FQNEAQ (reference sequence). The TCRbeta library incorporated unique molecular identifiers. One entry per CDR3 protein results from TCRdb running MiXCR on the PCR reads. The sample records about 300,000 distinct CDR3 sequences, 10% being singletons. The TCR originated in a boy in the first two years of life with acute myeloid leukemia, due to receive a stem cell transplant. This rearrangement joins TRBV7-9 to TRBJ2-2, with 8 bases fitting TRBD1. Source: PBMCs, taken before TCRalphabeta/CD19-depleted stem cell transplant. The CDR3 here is CASSASGTGGPGELFF. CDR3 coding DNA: TGTGCCAGCAGCGCCTCTGGGACAGGAGGCCCCGGGGAGCTGTTTTTT. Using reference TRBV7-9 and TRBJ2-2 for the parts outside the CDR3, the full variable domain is DTGVSQNPRHKITKRGQNVTFRCDPISEHNRLYWYRQTLGQGPEFLTYFQNEAQLEKSRLLSDRFSAERPKGSFSTLEIQRTEQGDSAMYLCASSASGTGGPGELFFGEGSRLTVL.